This TCR beta chain came from a study of shared clonotypes between healthy human individuals (dated by TCRdb to 2020 to 2022). The study in broad terms: The cohort comprised a couple of women and a few men aged 18 to 49 years. Per donor, three plates each were used for CD4 naive and CD4 memory, two for CD8 naive, and one for CD8 memory. Per donor, leukapheresis produced somewhere between about 0.85 and 10 billion PBMCs. Different laboratories and diverse techniques were used to prepare libraries and sequence TCR repertoires, to increase sequencing depth and limit assay-specific biases. To estimate repertoire size and how much clonotypes are shared between individuals, the study performed deep sequencing of blood TCR repertoires from five healthy adults.

V is shortened by 3 bases, J by 1 base, and the region joining them spans 0 bases. CDR1 PRHDT and CDR2 FYEKMQ were looked up in the germline V gene (reference sequence). Spanning cysteine to phenylalanine, the CDR3 consists of 11 amino acids. Only the CDR3 region is kept as DNA, spanning 33 bases read in frame from base 1. Using the deep immunoSEQ assay, multiplex PCR amplified TCR CDR3 regions from genomic DNA. For each cell subset, the extracted genomic DNA was distributed evenly across all wells of several immunoSEQ 96-well plates, and each plate served as one replicate. For sorted subsets, approximately 190 ng of genomic DNA, equivalent to around 29,000 T cell genomes, went into each replicate PCR. Purified libraries were quantified with a Qubit 3.0 fluorometer, sized on a Bioanalyzer 2100, and re-quantified with the KAPA Library Quantification kit. Every immunoSEQ 96-well plate was sequenced on a separate single-read 150-cycle Illumina NextSeq 550 flow cell. In the source study's methods: Because only junctional sequences without quality scores were contained in the immunoSEQ output, filtering matching that applied to full-length reads could not be performed. Sequences were annotated with PyIR, a Python wrapper for IgBLAST v1.9, and V/J genes and CDR3 were assigned using IMGT germline references. Reads were filtered out if the reads had weak V/J assignments (E-value above 1e-6), no CDR3, stop codons, out-of-frame junctions, or ambiguous translated residues. V3J clonotypes were defined as sequences sharing an identical inferred V gene, J gene, and CDR3 amino acid sequence. To compute the percentage overlap between repertoires, the number of shared unique clonotypes was divided by the size of the smaller repertoire. Three approaches were used to assess repertoire richness: RTK rarefaction, the Chao1 estimator, and Recon v2.1 estimates of unobserved clonotypes. Generation probabilities were computed with OLGA for all TCRbeta clonotypes obtained by the gDNA method from four donors. TCRdb's version of the immuneACCESS table is confined to in-frame rearrangements and falls short of the full clone set. An unresolved V gene accounts for under half of the shortfall where checked; the remainder is of unknown origin. D and trimming come from the DNA, and the V and J calls and clone size come from that table. This sample lists 2 million to 2.5 million clones; around 93% were detected once. More than 0.35% of the sample comes from the top ten.

The donors were healthy, HIV-negative adults who had no recently reported acute infections or vaccinations. All donors were Caucasian adults living in Nashville, Tennessee, USA. Magnetic negative selection was used to enrich CD4+ T cells, after which naive cells were positively selected on CD45RA and the negative fraction became the memory subset. Blood was obtained by leukapheresis, after which PBMCs were separated by Ficoll-Histopaque density gradient centrifugation and cryopreserved in liquid nitrogen vapor phase. Analytical flow cytometry was used to check the purity and quantity of every magnetically sorted T cell population. Each sorted fraction had its genomic DNA isolated and then quantified by UV absorbance on a Nanodrop 2000c. Here is what the overall study found, with its caveats: Incomplete sequencing was indicated by rarefaction of sorted-subset datasets, despite the large sequencing depth. Compared with non-shared clonotypes, the clonotypes found in all four sorted-subset donors had higher generation probabilities. Sampling was restricted to blood, and TCR repertoires in tissue are likely to differ from TCR repertoires in blood. Estimated clonotype richness was generally larger for naive than for memory subsets. Pairwise subsampling led to the expectation that sequencing depth would affect the degree of clonotype sharing among donors. Around 5.4% of naive CD4, approximately 3.7% of naive CD8, approximately 2% of memory CD4, and roughly 0.4% of memory CD8 clonotypes were shared across a few donors. The small number of donors limited the genetic and exposure-history diversity represented.

As concerns this clone: Its recognized antigen is unknown. This may be a read error: a much more frequent sequence differs by one nucleotide. Other DNA sequences within the sample encode an identical CDR3.

This TCR derives from a man younger than 30 in good health. Some clones in this sample may be carry-over from other donors' samples. The sequence joins TRBV13 to TRBJ2-5; the D gene cannot be named for sure. Sequenced sample: naive CD4+ T cells from PBMCs. Reading the label with the study, this specimen's cell subset or site is: CD45RA+ positively selected. DNA sequence: TGTGCCAGCAGCTTCCAAGAGACCCAGTACTTC. Its amino acids are CASSFQETQYF.